This TCR beta chain stems from a study of early T cells in non-severe SARS-CoV-2 infection. Study-level points and caveats: Sequences matched to VDJdb favored anti-spike CD8 responses, while private and CD4 specificities were missed.

In its sample, this clonotype was seen a few times. Its antigen is currently unknown. TCRdb fed the 5' RACE reads into MiXCR, producing one record per CDR3 protein. The sample records roughly 51,000 distinct CDR3 sequences, 5.5% to 6.5% being singletons. From germline, CDR1 is DFQATT and CDR2 SNEGSKA (reference sequence). The CDR3 has 14 amino acids. The junction had 8 bases not matched to a gene; V was cut back by 1 base and J by 8 bases. Sequenced material: whole blood, taken at baseline. This receptor was taken from an adult who was a healthcare worker with PCR-confirmed SARS-CoV-2 infection or an uninfected control (not recorded which). The V and J genes are TRBV20-1 and TRBJ2-1, with 7 nucleotides matching TRBD2. CDR3 loop: CSARVASGGYEQFF. Written as DNA, the CDR3 is TGCAGTGCTAGAGTGGCTAGCGGTGGGTATGAGCAGTTCTTC.